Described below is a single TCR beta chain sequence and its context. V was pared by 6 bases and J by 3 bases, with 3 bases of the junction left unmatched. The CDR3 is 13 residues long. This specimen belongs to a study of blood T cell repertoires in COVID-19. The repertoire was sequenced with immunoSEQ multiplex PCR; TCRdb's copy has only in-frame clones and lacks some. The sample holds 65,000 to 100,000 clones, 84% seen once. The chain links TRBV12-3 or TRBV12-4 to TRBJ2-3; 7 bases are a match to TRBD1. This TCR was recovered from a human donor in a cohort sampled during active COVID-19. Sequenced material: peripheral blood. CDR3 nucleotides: TGTGCCAGCAGCAAGGGGGCTACAGATACGCAGTATTTT. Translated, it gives CASSKGATDTQYF.